This T cell receptor (beta chain) stems from a study of blood T cell repertoires in COVID-19. Study at large: The United States, Italy and Spain provided the acute and convalescent COVID-19 samples. Nucleic acid was either cDNA or gDNA, and it came from T cells, B-cell-depleted T cells, or PBMCs.

Clones were sequenced by immunoSEQ multiplex PCR, and TCRdb holds only the in-frame ones, with some missing. The table has about 370,000 clones, roughly 90% seen once. Seattle's cohort entered during active infection and was followed longitudinally. Germline V lookup: CDR1 MNHEY, CDR2 SVGEGT. The CDR3 runs to 13 residues. The V end lost 5 bases, the J end lost 0 bases, and 7 bases lay between the germline ends. Material for sequencing was peripheral blood. The clonotype originates from a young woman with COVID-19, enrolled during active disease. The rearrangement joins TRBV6-2 or TRBV6-3 to TRBJ1-1; perhaps TRBD1 as D (5 bases). The CDR3: CASSATVNTEAFF. The CDR3 bases are TGTGCCAGCAGTGCGACAGTGAACACTGAAGCTTTCTTT.